This paragraph covers one T cell receptor beta chain sequence. The specificity of this receptor is unknown. Per-nucleotide qualities are absent, and no much larger clonotype sits a single base away. The data belong to a study of blood T cell repertoires in COVID-19 (TCRdb year 2020). Regarding the research as a whole: Samples from collaborators originated in the United States, Italy and Spain and spanned both the acute and convalescent phases of COVID-19. Nearly every sample came with metadata listing a de-identified subject ID, COVID-19 status, age in years and sex. The samples were drawn from the first 160 participants of the ongoing ImmuneRACE study and from over a thousand subjects provided by 6 global collaborators. The prospective study material was composed of cDNA or gDNA derived from T cells, B-cell-depleted T cells, or PBMCs. The repertoires were made available in a free public database intended to serve as a resource for research on the immune response to SARS-CoV-2. Deeply sampled blood TCRbeta repertoires from subjects exposed to, actively infected with, or recovered from COVID-19 were included in the dataset. Where available, HLA class I and class II types were obtained from metadata supplied by the sample provider rather than from assay-based typing.

The CDR3 numbers 14 residues from cysteine through phenylalanine. The entry retains the CDR3 DNA only, 42 bases that are in frame from base 1. For CDR1 and CDR2, the germline V gene lists MGHRA and YSYEKL. The V end gives up 5 bases and the J end 6 bases, leaving 7 bases in the junction not matched to a gene. Paper-wide results and their limitations: The quantity of clinical and demographic metadata differed by source and by participant and was supplied without curation.

The collaborating institutions used their own protocols to collect whole blood in K2EDTA tubes. For TCRbeta analysis, collaborators shipped samples in one of three forms: frozen whole blood, isolated PBMCs, or DNA extracted from either of those sample types. The immunoSEQ Assay, a bias-controlled multiplex PCR, was used to amplify TCRbeta CDR3 regions from genomic DNA. The original pipeline was this. Within the assay, amplification of reference gene primers was used to estimate how many nucleated cells each sample contained. To quantify the absolute abundance of each unique TCRbeta CDR3 rearrangement, sequence reads were collapsed and filtered. For each sample, productive Simpson clonality was calculated as the square root of Simpson's diversity index over productive rearrangements. Held by TCRdb, this immuneACCESS table contains in-frame sequences only and omits some clones. Under half of the omission traces to an unresolved V gene where checked; the cause of the rest is unknown. Clonal size and the V and J genes are those of that table, whereas D and trimming came from the DNA. Present in this sample are 200,000 or so clones, about 83% of which were seen just once. The ten most abundant clones make up approximately 5.1% of the sample.

The sequence came from a woman aged 70 to 79 with active or convalescent COVID-19. The sequenced material came from peripheral blood. Recombination joined TRBV4-1 with TRBJ1-5; 7 bases in between match TRBD1. The CDR3: CASSDPGQSQPQHF. The bases are TGCGCCAGCAGCGATCCGGGACAGAGTCAGCCCCAGCATTTT.